The T cell receptor (beta chain) under discussion was sequenced for a study of shared clonotypes between healthy human individuals. The CDR3 totals 14 residues. CDR1 PRHDT and CDR2 FYEKMQ come from the germline V gene (reference sequence). Trimming removed 1 base at V and 7 bases at J, with 14 bases between. In the authors' workflow: ImmunoSEQ output held junction-only sequences without quality scores, so filtering differed. This table comes from immunoSEQ multiplex PCR, and its TCRdb copy is limited to in-frame clones, with some not included. That table is the source of V, J and clone size, and D and trimming were worked out from the DNA. The sample consists of about a million clones, about 74% of them appearing once.

Sequenced input: memory CD4+ T cells sorted from blood. Regarding subset: CD45RA-negative fraction. This sequence was found in a man younger than 30 in good health. The chain recombines TRBV13 with TRBJ2-7; D perhaps matches TRBD1 (5 bases). The CDR3 DNA follows: TGTGCCAGCAGCTTAGAACAGGCAGGATGGGAGCAGTACTTC. It codes for CASSLEQAGWEQYF.